Given below is one T cell receptor (beta chain) in context. The data belong to a study of T cells in Graves' hyperthyroidism and ophthalmopathy. V trimming: 7 bases; J trimming: 5 bases; junction bases outside the gene matches: 13. This CDR3 region has 16 residues. Looked up from germline, CDR1 is SQVTM and CDR2 is ANQGSEA. Template material for amplifying TCR beta CDR3 regions consisted of RNA transcripts. Researchers ran a first-round RT-PCR on the TCR CDR3 using the HTBI primer set. TCRdb reprocessed the multiplex PCR reads with MiXCR, giving one entry per CDR3 protein. The sample comprises hundreds of thousands of distinct CDR3 sequences, 45% of which are singletons, and less than 9.5% rests with the top ten.

This TCR was sampled from an adult man with Graves' disease, either hyperthyroidism or ophthalmopathy (not recorded which). This rearrangement joins TRBV29-1 to TRBJ1-6; the match to TRBD1 covers 8 bases. Sample: peripheral blood or thyroid tissue (not recorded which). This CDR3 reads CSGTTGVDGNNSPLHF. As DNA, the CDR3 is TGCAGCGGTACGACAGGGGTTGACGGGAATAATTCACCCCTCCACTTT.